Shown below are 21 T cell receptor beta chains from a single sample sequenced in a study of blood T cell repertoires in COVID-19. Some clones are missing from TCRdb's copy, which holds only in-frame ones; the method was immunoSEQ multiplex PCR. The sample has around 150,000 clones, approximately 87% seen once. Source material: PBMCs or T cells enriched from blood (not recorded which). These receptors all come from a woman aged 45-59 years who had recovered from COVID-19.

The chain has TRBV9 and TRBJ2-7; the match to TRBD1 covers 7 bases. Germline V lookup: CDR1 SGDLS, CDR2 YYNGEE. Trimming cost V 4 bases and J 6 bases; bases outside gene matches: 13. CDR3 length: 15 residues. CDR3 bases: TGTGCCAGCAGCTCACGACCTACAGGGGTAGGCGAGCAGTACTTC. It yields the protein CASSSRPTGVGEQYF.

CDR3 loop: CAWSLAGTLQETQYF. DNA for the CDR3: TGTGCCTGGAGCTTAGCTGGGACATTACAAGAGACCCAGTACTTC. The chain links TRBV30 to TRBJ2-5; maybe TRBD1 (6 bases). The CDR3 has 15 amino acids. Germline V lookup: CDR1 GTSNPN, CDR2 SVGIG (reference sequence). The V end lost 3 bases, the J end lost 2 bases, and 16 bases lay between the germline ends.

This rearrangement joins TRBV29-1 to TRBJ2-5; tentatively, D is TRBD2 (5 bases). Per the germline V gene, CDR1 is SQVTM and CDR2 is ANQGSEA. The V end lost 8 bases, the J end lost 1 base, and 11 bases lay between the germline ends. This CDR3 comprises 12 residues. CDR3: CSSQDFQETQYF. As DNA, the CDR3 is TGCAGCTCTCAGGACTTCCAAGAGACCCAGTACTTC.

V is TRBV16 and J is TRBJ2-3; D call uncertain. The CDR3 spans 12 residues. The germline V and J ends were trimmed by 6 bases and 2 bases, with 6 bases remaining between them. CDR1 is KGHSY and CDR2 is FQNENV in the germline V gene. CDR3 sequence: CASRPTTDTQYF. CDR3 coding DNA: TGTGCCAGCAGACCTACCACAGATACGCAGTATTTT.

The gene calls are TRBV12-5 and TRBJ2-3; TRBD2 agrees at 11 bases. The trim removed 0 bases at V and 4 bases at J, leaving 0 bases unmatched. Looked up from germline, CDR1 is LGHNT and CDR2 is FRNRAP. CDR3 length: 15 amino acids. In DNA form, the CDR3 reads TGTGCTAGTGGTTTGGTACTAGCGGGAGCAGATACGCAGTATTTT. The encoded protein is CASGLVLAGADTQYF.

This clone was recorded only once. The rearrangement joins TRBV19 to TRBJ1-1; D perhaps matches TRBD1 (5 bases). V dropped 5 bases and J dropped 5 bases, with 18 bases sitting between them. In germline, CDR1 is LNHDA, CDR2 SQIVND (reference sequence). CDR3 length equals 15 residues. CDR3 DNA: TGTGCCAGTAGTCGGCAGGGTGGCATAAGGACTGAAGCTTTCTTT. Its protein product is CASSRQGGIRTEAFF.

The CDR3 coding sequence is TGTGCCAGCAGCGCAAACCTGGGGCCCACTTACGAGCAGTACTTC. It specifies CASSANLGPTYEQYF. The chain employs TRBV9 and TRBJ2-7, with TRBD1 as a possible D gene (5 bases). Germline loops: CDR1 SGDLS, CDR2 YYNGEE. The V gene lost 3 bases and the J gene lost 4 bases, with 17 bases spanning the gap. This CDR3 is built from 15 residues.

The sample holds one count of this clone. The chain combines TRBV27 with TRBJ2-5, with 9 bases lining up with TRBD1. The CDR3 extends over 16 amino acids. CDR1 and CDR2 (germline): MNHEY, SMNVEV (reference sequence). The trim removed 5 bases at V and 4 bases at J, leaving 11 bases unmatched. The CDR3 sequence is CASSVRRDRVGETQYF. CDR3 DNA sequence: TGTGCCAGCAGTGTCCGCCGGGACAGGGTTGGAGAGACCCAGTACTTC.

The V and J genes are TRBV5-1 and TRBJ2-7, with 7 bases matching TRBD1. J gave up 6 bases and V 0 bases, and 6 bases lay outside the gene matches. The CDR3 has 14 residues. Looked up from germline, CDR1 is SGHRS and CDR2 is YFSETQ. The CDR3 sequence: CASSLAVTGAEQYF. In DNA form, the CDR3 reads TGCGCCAGCAGCTTGGCCGTAACAGGGGCCGAGCAGTACTTC.

Here the CDR3 DNA reads TGTGCCAGCAGTAAAACAGGGTTGGGCACTGAAGCTTTCTTT. It codes for CASSKTGLGTEAFF. This rearrangement joins TRBV6-5 to TRBJ1-1, with D possibly TRBD1 on 6 matching bases. The germline V and J ends were trimmed by 5 bases and 4 bases, with 14 bases remaining between them. Germline CDR1 and CDR2: MNHEY and SVGAGI. The CDR3 is made up of 14 amino acids.

This clone was seen only once. The chain links TRBV9 to TRBJ1-3; 7 positions agree with TRBD1. This CDR3 is built from 20 residues. The ends lost 6 bases at V and 0 bases at J; junction bases unmatched: 21. Germline V gene lookup returns CDR1 SGDLS and CDR2 YYNGEE. The chain's CDR3 is CASIPQWARTGPRSGNTIYF. DNA for the CDR3: TGTGCCAGCATACCACAGTGGGCCCGGACAGGACCCCGCTCTGGAAACACCATATATTTT.

The V call is TRBV7-3, the J call TRBJ2-7; perhaps TRBD1 as D (7 bases). Germline-derived CDR1 and CDR2 are SGHTA and FQGTGA. V was shortened by 2 bases and J by 1 base, with 21 bases between the two germline ends. This CDR3 contains 18 residues. The CDR3 loop reads CASSLGGPNAGQSYEQYF. In DNA form, the CDR3 reads TGTGCCAGCAGCTTAGGGGGGCCTAACGCGGGACAGTCCTACGAGCAGTACTTC.

This chain connects TRBV27 to TRBJ1-1, with 8 positions matching TRBD1. The V segment lost 5 bases and the J segment 5 bases; nucleotides outside the gene matches: 7. Germline lookup yields CDR1 MNHEY and CDR2 SMNVEV (reference sequence). The CDR3 length is 14 residues. The CDR3 is CASSRNRGGTEAFF. The DNA of the CDR3 is TGTGCCAGCAGTAGGAACAGGGGGGGAACTGAAGCTTTCTTT.

The chain joins TRBV24-1 to TRBJ1-4; the match to TRBD1 covers 7 bases. The CDR3 loop spans 15 amino acids. The germline CDR1 and CDR2 sequences are KGHDR and SFDVKD. V was pared by 4 bases and J by 3 bases, with 4 bases of the junction left unmatched. CDR3 residues: CATSDPGQPNEKLFF. The CDR3 DNA reads TGTGCCACCAGTGACCCGGGACAGCCTAATGAAAAACTGTTTTTT.

V usage is TRBV2 and J usage is TRBJ1-4, with a weak D call TRBD1 (6 bases). Trimming left V 10 bases short and J 7 bases short, with 19 bases between. This CDR3 region has 14 residues. CDR1 and CDR2 (germline): SNHLY, FYNNEI. The chain's CDR3 is CATRGGRGPEKLFF. For the CDR3, the DNA is TGTGCCACACGGGGGGGGCGCGGCCCTGAAAAACTGTTTTTT. Full variable domain (outside the CDR3, taken from reference TRBV2 and TRBJ1-4): EPEVTQTPSHQVTQMGQEVILRCVPISNHLYFYWYRQILGQKVEFLVSFYNNEISEKSEIFDDQFSVERPDGSNFTLKIRSTKLEDSAMYFCATRGGRGPEKLFFGSGTQLSVL.

The J gene is TRBJ1-2, the V gene TRBV6-1; 9 positions agree with TRBD1. The CDR3 runs to 14 residues. Looked up from germline, CDR1 is MNHNS and CDR2 is SASEGT. V was clipped by 1 base and J by 4 bases; unmatched bases: 1. The CDR3 reads CASSEGTGAYGYTF. The CDR3 DNA follows: TGTGCCAGCAGTGAAGGGACAGGGGCCTATGGCTACACCTTC.

The gene calls are TRBV5-6 and TRBJ1-5; D not resolved. This CDR3 region has 15 residues. CDR1 and CDR2 (germline): SGHDT, YYEEEE. Trimming removed 3 bases at V and 0 bases at J, with 10 bases between. CDR3 DNA: TGTGCCAGCAGCTGGGCAGGCTATAGCAATCAGCCCCAGCATTTT. Translated: CASSWAGYSNQPQHF.

The J gene is TRBJ1-2, the V gene TRBV29-1, with D tentatively TRBD1 (5 bases). V was shortened by 5 bases and J by 2 bases, with 18 bases between the two germline ends. This CDR3 has 15 residues. Germline lookup yields CDR1 SQVTM and CDR2 ANQGSEA. CDR3 loop: CSVYQGYGRNYGYTF. CDR3 nucleotides: TGCAGCGTTTATCAGGGTTATGGTAGGAACTATGGCTACACCTTC.

The V gene is TRBV7-2, the J gene TRBJ2-7; 9 bases match TRBD2. Trimming took 1 base from V and 3 from J; bases not matched to a gene: 10. The CDR3 spans 17 residues. CDR1 SGHTA and CDR2 FQGNSA come from the germline V gene. The CDR3 DNA follows: TGTGCCAGCAGCTTAGGCGGGGGGGCTCGGGTTATCTACGAGCAGTACTTC. Residues: CASSLGGGARVIYEQYF.

This clone was found once. The chain links TRBV11-3 to TRBJ2-7; 8 bases agree with TRBD1. Germline loops: CDR1 SGHNT, CDR2 YENEEA. V lost 4 bases to trimming and J lost 0 bases; unmatched junction nucleotides: 5. The CDR3 loop spans 15 amino acids. The CDR3 DNA reads TGTGCCAGCAGCTCGACCGGGACAGGCTCCTACGAGCAGTACTTC. Translated: CASSSTGTGSYEQYF.

This chain uses TRBV6-5 with TRBJ2-5, with 9 bases lining up with TRBD2. V shed 4 bases and J 7 bases; nucleotides not matched to a gene: 10. Germline V gives CDR1 MNHEY, CDR2 SVGAGI. The CDR3 contains 15 residues. This chain's CDR3 is CASSSPGTSGRTQYF. CDR3 sequence (DNA): TGTGCCAGCAGTTCCCCGGGTACTAGCGGGCGGACCCAGTACTTC.